This T cell receptor (beta chain) is drawn from a study of blood T cell repertoires in COVID-19. Study-wide context: There were acute and convalescent COVID-19 samples, and they came from the United States, Italy and Spain.

Some clones are missing from TCRdb's copy, which holds only in-frame ones; the method was immunoSEQ multiplex PCR. This sample has about 120,000 clones; approximately 83% occur once, and the top ten carry about 11%. There are 15 residues in the CDR3. The germline CDR1 and CDR2 sequences are SEHNR and FQNEAQ (reference sequence). V was pared by 3 bases and J by 3 bases, with 4 bases of the junction left unmatched. This chain uses TRBV7-9 with TRBJ1-2; 10 bases agree with TRBD1. The clonotype originates from a man aged 60 to 75 with acute or convalescent COVID-19. The sample comprised peripheral blood. The chain's CDR3 is CASSLGQGFDYGYTF. CDR3 DNA: TGTGCCAGCAGCTTGGGACAGGGGTTCGACTATGGCTACACCTTC.